One T cell receptor (beta chain) is described in this entry. Its antigen is undetermined. This PCR relied on a set of 60 Vbeta primers and 13 Jbeta primers. Authors' data handling: An analysis that came later counted some 81 million unique TCR beta chains, around 10 million shared. Profiling relied on immunoSEQ multiplex PCR, and the TCRdb table lists in-frame clones only, not all of them. From that table come the V and J calls and clone size; the DNA was used to work out D and trimming. The table records around 130,000 clones, over 75% of them present only once. The source of the sample is a study of cytomegalovirus exposure and HLA in healthy donors. Across the whole study: In an earlier analysis, some 110 million unique TCR beta sequences were found from about 180 million T cells. Study-level findings and limits: It was assumed in the presence/absence analyses that sequencing depth was roughly uniform across donors. There were some V segments, including TRBV6-2 and TRBV6-3, excluded as indistinguishable.

This CDR3 contains 16 residues. Germline-derived CDR1 and CDR2 are SGHTA and FQGTGA. V shed 5 bases, J shed 1 base, and the junction held 5 bases outside the gene matches. This clonotype was sampled from a woman aged 18-35 years in good health and CMV-seronegative. Sequenced: PBMCs. The chain recombines TRBV7-3 with TRBJ2-2; 9 nucleotides match TRBD1. The CDR3 coding sequence is TGTGCCAGCAGCACTCGGACAGGGGTGAACACCGGGGAGCTGTTTTTT. Protein: CASSTRTGVNTGELFF.